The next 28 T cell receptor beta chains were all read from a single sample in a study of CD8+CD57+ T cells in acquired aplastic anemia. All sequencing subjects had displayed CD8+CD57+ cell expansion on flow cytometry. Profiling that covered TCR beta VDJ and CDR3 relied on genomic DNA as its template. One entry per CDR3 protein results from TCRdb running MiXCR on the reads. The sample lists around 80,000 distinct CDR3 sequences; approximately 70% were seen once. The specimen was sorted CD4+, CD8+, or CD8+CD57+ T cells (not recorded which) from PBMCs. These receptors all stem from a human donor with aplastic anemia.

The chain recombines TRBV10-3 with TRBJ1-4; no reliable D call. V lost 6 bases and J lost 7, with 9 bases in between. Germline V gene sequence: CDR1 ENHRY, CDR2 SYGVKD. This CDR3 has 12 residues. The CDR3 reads CAISVNLEKLFF. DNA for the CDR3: TGTGCCATCAGCGTGAACCTTGAAAAACTGTTTTTT.

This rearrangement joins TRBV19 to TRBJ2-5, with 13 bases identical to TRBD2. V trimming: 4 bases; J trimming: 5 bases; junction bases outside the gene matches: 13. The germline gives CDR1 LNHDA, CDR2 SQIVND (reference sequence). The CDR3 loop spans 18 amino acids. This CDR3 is CASSTRVTSGRRGETQYF. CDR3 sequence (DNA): TGTGCCAGTAGTACAAGAGTGACTAGCGGGAGGCGAGGCGAGACCCAGTACTTC.

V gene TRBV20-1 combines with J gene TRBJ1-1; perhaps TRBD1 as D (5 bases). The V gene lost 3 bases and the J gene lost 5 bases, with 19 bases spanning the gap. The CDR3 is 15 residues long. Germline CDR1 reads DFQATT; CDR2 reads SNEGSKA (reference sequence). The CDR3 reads CSARGVDTADTEAFF. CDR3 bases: TGCAGTGCTAGGGGGGTGGACACCGCGGATACTGAAGCTTTCTTT.

CDR3 residues: CASSQGQVGPEYF. CDR3 coding DNA: TGTGCCAGCAGCCAGGGCCAAGTGGGCCCTGAGTACTTC. This chain connects TRBV14 to TRBJ2-5; no clear D gene. Trimming took off 3 bases at V and 12 bases at J, with 17 bases between the two ends. Germline assignment: CDR1 SGHDN and CDR2 FVKESK. The CDR3 is 13 amino acids. Complete variable domain (other parts from reference TRBV14 and TRBJ2-5): EAGVTQFPSHSVIEKGQTVTLRCDPISGHDNLYWYRRVMGKEIKFLLHFVKESKQDESGMPNNRFLAERTGGTYSTLKVQPAELEDSGVYFCASSQGQVGPEYFGPGTRLLVL.

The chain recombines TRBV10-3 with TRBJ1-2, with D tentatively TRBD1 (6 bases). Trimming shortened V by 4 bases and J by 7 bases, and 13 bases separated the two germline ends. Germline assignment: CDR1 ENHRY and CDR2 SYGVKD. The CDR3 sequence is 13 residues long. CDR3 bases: TGTGCCATCAGTGGGGTAGGGACAAGTGGCTACACCTTC. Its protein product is CAISGVGTSGYTF.

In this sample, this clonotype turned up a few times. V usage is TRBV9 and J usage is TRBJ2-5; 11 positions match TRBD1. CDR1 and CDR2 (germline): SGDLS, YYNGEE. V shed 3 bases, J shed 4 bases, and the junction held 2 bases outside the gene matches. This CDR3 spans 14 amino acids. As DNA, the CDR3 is TGTGCCAGCAGCGCAGGGACAGGGGGAGAGACCCAGTACTTC. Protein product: CASSAGTGGETQYF.

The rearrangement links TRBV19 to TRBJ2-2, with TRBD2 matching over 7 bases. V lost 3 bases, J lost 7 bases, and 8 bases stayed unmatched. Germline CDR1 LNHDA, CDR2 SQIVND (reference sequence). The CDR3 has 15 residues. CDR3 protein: CASSIGGRRIGELFF. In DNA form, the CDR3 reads TGTGCCAGTAGTATCGGCGGGAGAAGGATCGGGGAGCTGTTTTTT.

Here the CDR3 reads CAISGLGSEQYF. DNA of the CDR3: TGTGCCATCAGTGGGTTGGGGAGCGAGCAGTACTTC. The chain recombines TRBV10-3 with TRBJ2-7; tentative D call: TRBD2 (5 bases). Trimming shortened V by 4 bases and J by 6 bases, and 10 bases separated the two germline ends. CDR3 length: 12 amino acids. Germline V gene sequence: CDR1 ENHRY, CDR2 SYGVKD.

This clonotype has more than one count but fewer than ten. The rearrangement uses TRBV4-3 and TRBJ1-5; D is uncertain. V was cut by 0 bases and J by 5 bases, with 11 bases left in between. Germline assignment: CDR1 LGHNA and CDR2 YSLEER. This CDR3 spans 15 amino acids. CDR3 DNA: TGCGCCAGCAGCCAAGATAGGAGCATCTATCAGCCCCAGCATTTT. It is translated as CASSQDRSIYQPQHF.

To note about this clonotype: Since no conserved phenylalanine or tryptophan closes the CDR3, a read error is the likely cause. In nucleotides, the CDR3 is TGTGCCACCAGTGACTACATAGGCGGGGAGCTGTTTCTT. It translates to CATSDYIGGELFL. The chain recombines TRBV24-1 with TRBJ2-2; no clear D. Germline loops: CDR1 KGHDR, CDR2 SFDVKD. V was trimmed by 4 bases and J by 7 bases, leaving 9 bases between them. CDR3 length: 13 residues.

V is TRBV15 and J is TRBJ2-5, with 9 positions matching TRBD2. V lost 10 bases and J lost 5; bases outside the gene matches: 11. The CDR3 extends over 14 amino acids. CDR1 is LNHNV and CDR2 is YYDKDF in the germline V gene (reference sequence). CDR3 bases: TGTGCCAGCACCACCGGGACTAGCCTGGAGACCCAGTACTTC. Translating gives CASTTGTSLETQYF.

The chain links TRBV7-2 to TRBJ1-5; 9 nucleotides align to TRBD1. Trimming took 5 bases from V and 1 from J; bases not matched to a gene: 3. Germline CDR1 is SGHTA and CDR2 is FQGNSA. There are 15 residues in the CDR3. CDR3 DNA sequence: TGTGCCAGCAGCGGACAGGGGCGCAGCAATCAGCCCCAGCATTTT. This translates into CASSGQGRSNQPQHF.

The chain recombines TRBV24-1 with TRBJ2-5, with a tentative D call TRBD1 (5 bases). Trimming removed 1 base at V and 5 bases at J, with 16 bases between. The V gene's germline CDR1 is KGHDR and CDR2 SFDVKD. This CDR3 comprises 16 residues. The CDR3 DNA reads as TGTGCCACCAGTGATTTCGACGCACAGGCGTGGGAGACCCAGTACTTC. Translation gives CATSDFDAQAWETQYF.

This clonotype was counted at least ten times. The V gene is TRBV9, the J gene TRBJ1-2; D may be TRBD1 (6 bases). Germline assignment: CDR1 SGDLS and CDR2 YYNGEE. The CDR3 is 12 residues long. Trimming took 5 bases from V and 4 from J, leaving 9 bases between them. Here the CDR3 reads CASRMDSYGYTF. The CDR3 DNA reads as TGTGCCAGCAGGATGGACAGCTATGGCTACACCTTC.

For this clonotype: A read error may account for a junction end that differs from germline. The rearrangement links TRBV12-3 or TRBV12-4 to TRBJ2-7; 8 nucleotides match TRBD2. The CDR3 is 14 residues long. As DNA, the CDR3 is TGCGCCAGCAGTGACGGGAGGGGGACCTACGAGCAGTACTTC. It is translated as CASSDGRGTYEQYF.

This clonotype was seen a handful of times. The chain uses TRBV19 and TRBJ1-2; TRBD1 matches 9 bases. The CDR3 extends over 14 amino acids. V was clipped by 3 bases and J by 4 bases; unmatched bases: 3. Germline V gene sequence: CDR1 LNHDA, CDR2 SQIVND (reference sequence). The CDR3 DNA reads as TGTGCCAGTAGTATGGGACAGGGTGGCTATGGCTACACCTTC. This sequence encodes CASSMGQGGYGYTF.

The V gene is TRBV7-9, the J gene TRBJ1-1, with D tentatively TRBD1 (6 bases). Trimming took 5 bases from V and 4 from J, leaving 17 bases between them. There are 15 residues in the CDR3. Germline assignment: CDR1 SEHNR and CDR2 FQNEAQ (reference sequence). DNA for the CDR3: TGTGCCAGCAGCGTGAACAGGGAGCGAGGCACTGAAGCTTTCTTT. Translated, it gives CASSVNRERGTEAFF.

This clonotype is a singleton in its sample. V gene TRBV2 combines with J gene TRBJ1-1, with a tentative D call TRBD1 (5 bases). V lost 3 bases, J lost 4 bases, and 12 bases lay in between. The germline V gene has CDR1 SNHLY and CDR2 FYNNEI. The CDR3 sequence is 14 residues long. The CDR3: CASSDPVGVTEAFF. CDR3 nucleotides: TGTGCCAGCAGTGATCCTGTAGGGGTCACTGAAGCTTTCTTT. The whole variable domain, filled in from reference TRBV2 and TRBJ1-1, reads EPEVTQTPSHQVTQMGQEVILRCVPISNHLYFYWYRQILGQKVEFLVSFYNNEISEKSEIFDDQFSVERPDGSNFTLKIRSTKLEDSAMYFCASSDPVGVTEAFFGQGTRLTVV.

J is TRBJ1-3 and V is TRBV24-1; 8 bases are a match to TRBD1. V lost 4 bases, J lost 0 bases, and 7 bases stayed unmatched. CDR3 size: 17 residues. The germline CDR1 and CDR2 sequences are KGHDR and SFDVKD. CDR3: CATSDRTGFGSGNTIYF. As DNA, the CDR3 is TGTGCCACCAGTGACAGGACAGGGTTCGGCTCTGGAAACACCATATATTTT.

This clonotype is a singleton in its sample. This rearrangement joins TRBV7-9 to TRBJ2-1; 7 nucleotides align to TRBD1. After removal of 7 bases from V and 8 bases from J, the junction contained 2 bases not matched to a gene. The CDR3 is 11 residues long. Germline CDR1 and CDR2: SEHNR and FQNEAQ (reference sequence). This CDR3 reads CASNRGDEQFF. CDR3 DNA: TGTGCCAGCAACAGGGGCGATGAGCAGTTCTTC.

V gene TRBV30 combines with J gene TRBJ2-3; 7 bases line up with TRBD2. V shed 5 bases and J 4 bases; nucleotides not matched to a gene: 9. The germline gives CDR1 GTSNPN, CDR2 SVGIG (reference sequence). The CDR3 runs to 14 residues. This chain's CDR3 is CAWRRPGGADTQYF. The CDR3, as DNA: TGTGCCTGGCGGCGACCGGGGGGAGCAGATACGCAGTATTTT.

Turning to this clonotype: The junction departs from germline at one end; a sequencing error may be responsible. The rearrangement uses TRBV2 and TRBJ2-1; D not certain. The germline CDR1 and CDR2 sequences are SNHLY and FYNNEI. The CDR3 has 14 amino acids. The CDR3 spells CASSDIPPYNEQLF. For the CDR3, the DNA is TGTGCCAGCAGTGATATTCCTCCCTACAATGAGCAGTTATTC.

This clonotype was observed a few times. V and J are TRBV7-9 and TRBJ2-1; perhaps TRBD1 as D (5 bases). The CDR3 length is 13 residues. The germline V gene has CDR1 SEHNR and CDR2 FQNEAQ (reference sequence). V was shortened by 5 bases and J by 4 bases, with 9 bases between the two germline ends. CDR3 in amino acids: CASSPDRYNEQFF. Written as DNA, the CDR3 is TGTGCCAGCAGCCCAGACAGATACAATGAGCAGTTCTTC.

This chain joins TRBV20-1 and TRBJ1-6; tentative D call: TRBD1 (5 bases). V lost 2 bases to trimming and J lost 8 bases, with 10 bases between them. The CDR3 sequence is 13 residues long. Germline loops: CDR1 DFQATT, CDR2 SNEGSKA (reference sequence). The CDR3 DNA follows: TGCAGTGCTAGATCCAGGGACGATTCACCCCTCCACTTT. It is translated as CSARSRDDSPLHF.

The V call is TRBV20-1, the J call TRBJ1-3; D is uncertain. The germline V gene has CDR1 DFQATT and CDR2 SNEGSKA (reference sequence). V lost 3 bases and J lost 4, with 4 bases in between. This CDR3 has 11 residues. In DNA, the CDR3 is TGCAGTGCTAGGAACGGAAACACCATATATTTT. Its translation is CSARNGNTIYF.

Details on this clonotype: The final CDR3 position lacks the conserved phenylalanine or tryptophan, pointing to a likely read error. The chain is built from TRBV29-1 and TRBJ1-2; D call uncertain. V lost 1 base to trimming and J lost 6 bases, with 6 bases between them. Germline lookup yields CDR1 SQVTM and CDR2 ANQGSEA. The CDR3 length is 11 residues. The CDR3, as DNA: TGCAGCGTTGAAGGATCCAATGGCTACACCCTC. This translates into CSVEGSNGYTL.

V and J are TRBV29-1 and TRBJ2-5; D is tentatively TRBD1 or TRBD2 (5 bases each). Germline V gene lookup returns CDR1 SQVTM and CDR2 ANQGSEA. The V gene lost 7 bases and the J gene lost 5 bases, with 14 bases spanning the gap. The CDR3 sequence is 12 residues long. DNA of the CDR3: TGCAGCGCCCTGGGGGAGTGGGAGACCCAGTACTTC. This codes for CSALGEWETQYF.

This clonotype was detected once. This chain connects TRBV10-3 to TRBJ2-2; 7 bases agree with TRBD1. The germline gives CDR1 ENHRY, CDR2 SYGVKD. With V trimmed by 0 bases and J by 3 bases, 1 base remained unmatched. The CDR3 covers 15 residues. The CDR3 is CAISESGTDTGELFF. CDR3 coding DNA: TGTGCCATCAGTGAGTCCGGGACAGACACCGGGGAGCTGTTTTTT.